This T cell receptor (beta chain) was sequenced in a study of identical twins (dated by TCRdb to about 2016). Describing the broader study: To test whether fetal clonotypes persist, the study used deep sequencing on TCR alpha and beta repertoires from monozygotic twins, unrelated adults of various ages, and cord blood. Replicate twin experiments were performed at different times using different library preparation protocols to rule out contamination.

The germline V gene sets CDR1 to MDHEN and CDR2 to SYDVKM. The CDR3 runs 14 amino acids, cysteine and phenylalanine included. Solely the CDR3 DNA is kept, with 42 bases framed from the first base. V drops 6 bases and J drops 1 base, leaving 13 bases in between. A few counts support this clonotype. The target of this receptor is not known. No qualities accompany the bases; no much larger clone lies one base away. The library was produced with 5' RACE. Sequenced using an Illumina HiSeq 2000. Template switching added a universal primer binding site, and the final cDNA carried a unique molecular identifier that allowed TCR cDNA molecules to be counted accurately. Specific primers in the conserved constant-segment region were used to synthesize first-strand cDNA for the TCR alpha and beta chains. Each cDNA library was double barcoded, with a SMART-Mk sample barcode plus Illumina barcodes, to control for contamination. TruSeq adapter sequences and Illumina sample barcodes were added in two successive PCR steps. TCR alpha and beta cDNA libraries were sequenced on the Illumina HiSeq platform with custom primers. Per the authors' processing: MiGEC processed the raw reads to extract unique molecular identifiers, while MiXCR was used to determine the CDR3 positions. For each individual, recombination models were inferred using an EM algorithm with the repgenHMM and IGoR tools. Shared clonotype analysis was performed with the tcR package in R, normalizing sharing by the product of cloneset sizes. Out-of-frame nonproductive sequences were analyzed to study raw recombination free of thymic and clonal selection effects. The public reads were quality trimmed at Q25 with fastp and then assembled into clones with MiXCR by TCRdb, keeping productive beta chains. One record per CDR3 amino acid sequence lists the most common genes and DNA. The V and J calls, along with clone size, are taken from TCRdb and not from the paper's own processing. This sample comprises approximately 220,000 distinct CDR3 sequences, 6% to 8% of them detected only once. Together, the top ten hold about 5.8% of the sample.

Only healthy Caucasian donors were included. The twin cohort consisted of three pairs of female monozygotic twins, all aged 18 to 29 years. CD4+ and CD8+ T cell populations were isolated with positive isolation kits from Invitrogen. What the research found in general, with its limitations: Invariant T cells such as MAIT and iNKT could partly confound zero-insertion analyses, though diverse VJ usage argued against this for most clonotypes. In monozygotic twins, recombination models systematically underestimated out-of-frame TCR alpha sharing, but the models matched the sharing seen between unrelated individuals. Fewer insertions were carried by abundant cord blood beta clonotypes; a weaker similar trend was observed in young adult naive repertoires, while no such trend was observed in memory repertoires. Out-of-frame TCR alpha sequences shared between twins showed an excess of low generation-probability sequences compared with coincidental sharing between unrelated individuals. The excess sharing between twins in beta out-of-frame sequences was weaker because fewer shared sequences reduced the signal-to-noise ratio. Because the same donors could not be followed over many years, the conclusions depended on cross-sectional statistical analysis.

The same sample was also used in a study of yellow fever vaccine responses in identical twins. As the second paper documents: The authors reported that the T cell response to vaccination in identical twins appeared partly convergent and partly personalized. The study precisely tracked vaccine-responding T cell clones in identical twins.

Input material: CD8+ T cells sorted from blood. Here the chain combines TRBV28 and TRBJ2-7, with the D gene not clear enough to name. This clonotype was obtained from a woman younger than 35 in good health. The sequence in DNA is TGTGCCAGCAGCCGCCTCGCCAGTTCCTACGAGCAGTACTTC. The encoded protein is CASSRLASSYEQYF.